A selection of T cell receptor beta chains follows, all from one sample in a study of Graves' ophthalmopathy and Graves' hyperthyroidism. From the multiplex PCR reads, TCRdb called clonotypes with MiXCR, one entry per CDR3 protein. The sample records about 660,000 distinct CDR3 sequences, under 50% being singletons. Material: peripheral blood. The source of these receptors is an adult man with Graves' ophthalmopathy. Both conserved end residues are part of each CDR3. D genes are given only for firm matches. For some rows the clone size is stated as once, few or many, or as a class when expanded; others skip it.

v_call,j_call,clone_size,d_call,cdr3_length,cdr3_aa,cdr3_nt
TRBV27,TRBJ1-2,.,.,14,CASSPRGDVYGYTF,TGTGCCAGCAGTCCAAGGGGGGATGTCTATGGCTACACCTTC
TRBV6-2/TRBV6-3,TRBJ1-1,.,.,14,CASRTADMNTEAFF,TGTGCCAGCCGAACAGCAGACATGAACACTGAAGCTTTCTTT
TRBV4-1,TRBJ1-2,.,.,16,CASSQDRPGANYGYTF,TGCGCCAGCAGCCAAGACCGCCCAGGGGCTAACTATGGCTACACCTTC
TRBV20-1,TRBJ1-5,.,.,9,CSARRAQHF,TGCAGTGCCAGACGGGCCCAGCATTTT
TRBV4-1,TRBJ1-1,many,.,15,CASSQDPGRNTEAFF,TGCGCCAGCAGCCAAGATCCAGGGCGCAACACTGAAGCTTTCTTT
TRBV7-2,TRBJ2-7,many,TRBD1,15,CASSLADRTTYEQYF,TGTGCCAGCAGCTTAGCGGACAGGACGACCTACGAGCAGTACTTC
TRBV25-1,TRBJ2-7,.,.,14,CASSWRGPYNEQYF,TGTGCCAGCAGCTGGAGGGGGCCCTACAATGAGCAGTACTTC
TRBV14,TRBJ2-7,.,TRBD1,15,CASSQWTGGGYGQYF,TGTGCCAGCAGCCAGTGGACAGGGGGCGGTTACGGGCAGTACTTC
TRBV15,TRBJ2-6,many,.,14,CATRSGTGANVLTF,TGTGCCACCAGATCCGGGACTGGGGCCAACGTCCTGACTTTC
TRBV5-1,TRBJ2-2,once,.,15,CASGSILERPGELFF,TGCGCCAGCGGCTCAATCCTAGAGCGTCCGGGGGAGCTGTTTTTT
TRBV19,TRBJ2-3,once,.,14,CASSIVVSTDTQYF,TGTGCCAGTAGTATTGTCGTTAGCACAGATACGCAGTATTTT
TRBV29-1,TRBJ1-2,many,TRBD1,15,CSVEDRPTGPYGYTF,TGCAGCGTTGAAGATCGCCCGACAGGGCCATATGGCTACACCTTC
TRBV10-3,TRBJ1-1,.,.,15,CASSLTGPMNTEAFF,TGTGCCAGCAGTTTAACAGGGCCAATGAACACTGAAGCTTTCTTT
TRBV20-1,TRBJ1-5,few,.,13,CSGMTGPHQPQHF,TGCAGTGGTATGACAGGACCCCATCAGCCCCAGCATTTT
TRBV19,TRBJ1-2,.,.,12,CATLTGNYRYTF,TGTGCCACCTTAACAGGGAACTATCGCTACACCTTC
TRBV4-2,TRBJ1-3,.,.,15,CASSPSAHNGNTIYF,TGTGCCAGCAGCCCCTCCGCCCATAACGGAAACACCATATATTTT
TRBV29-1,TRBJ1-2,many,.,11,CSVPTNYGYTF,TGCAGCGTTCCTACTAACTATGGCTACACCTTC
TRBV2,TRBJ1-2,.,.,13,CASCANEPGGYTF,TGTGCCAGCTGTGCAAACGAACCGGGGGGCTACACCTTC
TRBV7-9,TRBJ2-7,few,TRBD1,15,CASSLEWDRGNEQYF,TGTGCCAGCAGCTTAGAATGGGACAGGGGAAACGAGCAGTACTTC
TRBV5-8,TRBJ1-5,many,TRBD1,16,CASSLGQGMSNQPQHF,TGTGCCAGCAGCTTGGGACAGGGCATGAGCAATCAGCCCCAGCATTTT
TRBV6-5,TRBJ2-2,many,.,12,CASIKNTGELFF,TGTGCCAGCATTAAGAACACCGGGGAGCTGTTTTTT
TRBV30,TRBJ1-3,.,TRBD1,13,CAWETGTGNTIYF,TGTGCCTGGGAGACAGGGACTGGAAACACCATATATTTT
TRBV9,TRBJ1-1,.,TRBD1,16,CAWSGTGGYRGTEAFF,TGTGCCTGGTCGGGGACAGGGGGCTACAGGGGCACTGAAGCTTTCTTT
TRBV25-1,TRBJ1-3,.,.,12,CARVGDGNTIYF,TGTGCCAGGGTAGGGGACGGAAACACCATATATTTT
TRBV10-3,TRBJ2-7,.,TRBD1,16,CASSALGAGGLYEQYF,TGTGCCAGCAGCGCCTTGGGGGCAGGGGGTCTCTACGAGCAGTACTTC
TRBV15,TRBJ1-2,.,TRBD1,15,CATSRDRTGIYGYTF,TGTGCCACCAGCAGAGATAGGACAGGGATCTATGGCTACACCTTC
TRBV7-2,TRBJ2-7,.,.,14,CASSLGTVLDEQYF,TGTGCCAGCAGCTTAGGGACAGTATTAGACGAGCAGTACTTC
TRBV11-2,TRBJ1-1,.,TRBD1,16,CASSSDRVFANTEAFF,TGTGCCAGCAGCTCGGACAGGGTTTTTGCGAACACTGAAGCTTTCTTT
TRBV11-2,TRBJ1-2,.,.,16,CASTLDSRVRGNGYTF,TGTGCCAGCACCTTAGACAGCAGGGTGAGGGGCAATGGCTACACCTTC
TRBV25-1,TRBJ1-1,.,TRBD1,15,CASGASGTVNTEAFF,TGTGCCAGCGGTGCCTCCGGGACAGTGAACACTGAAGCTTTCTTT
TRBV29-1,TRBJ2-5,many,.,15,CSVERVTGMRETQYF,TGCAGCGTTGAAAGGGTAACAGGGATGAGAGAGACCCAGTACTTC
TRBV7-2,TRBJ1-5,.,.,12,CARQGDNQPQHF,TGTGCCAGACAGGGTGACAATCAGCCCCAGCATTTT
TRBV29-1,TRBJ1-2,.,.,13,CSSSRVGSYGYTF,TGCAGCAGCTCCCGGGTGGGGAGCTATGGCTACACCTTC
TRBV20-1,TRBJ2-5,many,TRBD2,12,CSAWTSAETQYF,TGCAGTGCTTGGACTAGCGCAGAGACCCAGTACTTC
TRBV7-2,TRBJ2-7,.,TRBD1,16,CASSGGQGAGGSEQYF,TGTGCCAGCAGCGGCGGACAGGGGGCAGGTGGCTCCGAGCAGTACTTC
TRBV18,TRBJ2-7,.,TRBD1,15,CASSPKTGPFHEQYF,TGTGCCAGCTCGCCCAAGACAGGGCCGTTCCACGAGCAGTACTTC
TRBV6-2/TRBV6-3,TRBJ1-1,.,.,14,CASSYGGAYTEAFF,TGTGCCAGCAGTTACGGGGGGGCGTACACTGAAGCTTTCTTT
TRBV5-1,TRBJ1-3,few,.,13,CASTEQGANTIYF,TGCGCCAGCACAGAACAGGGTGCAAACACCATATATTTT
TRBV6-5,TRBJ2-7,many,.,14,CASTPGQRYYEQYF,TGTGCCAGCACCCCCGGACAGAGATACTACGAGCAGTACTTC
TRBV12-5,TRBJ1-2,.,.,13,CASGLASGYGYTF,TGTGCTAGTGGTTTGGCTTCAGGTTATGGCTACACCTTC
TRBV7-2,TRBJ2-2,.,.,16,CASSQAGRGNTGELFF,TGTGCCAGCAGCCAGGCTGGCAGGGGCAACACCGGGGAGCTGTTTTTT
TRBV19,TRBJ2-3,.,TRBD1,15,CASSIGTGGEDTQYF,TGTGCCAGTAGTATAGGGACAGGGGGTGAGGATACGCAGTATTTT
TRBV10-3,TRBJ2-7,.,TRBD1,12,CAISDEQGALYF,TGTGCCATCAGTGACGAACAGGGGGCTCTTTACTTC
TRBV6-5,TRBJ1-1,many,.,12,CASSSINTEAFF,TGTGCCAGCAGTTCCATAAACACTGAAGCTTTCTTT
TRBV10-3,TRBJ2-5,many,.,16,CAISESRGQTQETQYF,TGTGCCATCAGTGAGTCTCGCGGGCAGACCCAAGAGACCCAGTACTTC
TRBV15,TRBJ2-7,.,.,17,CATSSAFGRLGTYEQYF,TGTGCCACCAGCTCCGCCTTCGGACGCCTAGGGACCTACGAGCAGTACTTC
TRBV9,TRBJ1-4,many,.,11,CASRGGEELFF,TGTGCCAGCCGGGGAGGGGAAGAACTGTTTTTT
TRBV10-3,TRBJ1-2,.,TRBD1,16,CAISGDRQILFYGYTF,TGTGCCATCAGTGGGGACAGGCAGATACTTTTCTATGGCTACACCTTC
TRBV9,TRBJ1-4,.,TRBD1,16,CASSGQGGREGEKLFF,TGTGCCAGCAGCGGACAGGGGGGCAGGGAAGGTGAAAAACTGTTTTTT
TRBV25-1,TRBJ2-2,once,TRBD2,18,CASSDSREASGLTGELFF,TGTGCCAGCAGTGATTCAAGGGAGGCTAGCGGCCTGACCGGGGAGCTGTTTTTT
TRBV7-2,TRBJ2-7,few,TRBD2,16,CASSLRGGGPLYEQYF,TGTGCCAGCAGCTTAAGGGGCGGGGGGCCGCTCTACGAGCAGTACTTC
TRBV9,TRBJ2-1,.,.,15,CASSVVEGAYNEQFF,TGTGCCAGCAGCGTAGTGGAGGGAGCCTACAATGAGCAGTTCTTC
TRBV27,TRBJ2-5,.,.,12,CASSLMGETQYF,TGTGCCAGCAGTTTAATGGGGGAGACCCAGTACTTC